These 27 T cell receptor beta chains were all obtained from the same sample, sequenced in a study of T cells after posttransplantation cyclophosphamide. TCRdb keeps only in-frame clones here, not all; method: immunoSEQ multiplex PCR. The sample holds roughly 7,200 clones, and no clone turns up only once. A marrow graft followed busulfan-fludarabine conditioning, with cyclophosphamide on days +3 and +4. The sequenced sample was PBMCs, obtained after allogeneic stem cell transplant with posttransplant cyclophosphamide. These receptors all come from a female patient aged 45-65 years who received an allogeneic stem cell transplant from an unrelated donor, was CMV-positive, and had acute GVHD only. A share of the T cells may be of graft donor origin.

This clone was counted at least ten times. This chain joins TRBV6-1 and TRBJ1-1; D perhaps matches TRBD1 (5 bases). The CDR3 has 15 amino acids. Germline assignment: CDR1 MNHNS and CDR2 SASEGT. Trimming shortened V by 3 bases and J by 1 base, and 12 bases separated the two germline ends. The CDR3 DNA follows: TGTGCCAGCAGTGAGTGGTGGCAGGGGAACACTGAAGCTTTCTTT. Its protein product is CASSEWWQGNTEAFF.

In its sample, this clone was seen a few times. V usage is TRBV18 and J usage is TRBJ1-5; D is possibly TRBD1 (6 bases). Germline lookup yields CDR1 KGHSH and CDR2 LQKENI. Trimming took 4 bases from V and 2 from J, leaving 15 bases between them. CDR3 length equals 16 residues. Here the CDR3 DNA reads TGTGCCAGCTCACAAGACAGGTCCGGGGGCAATCAGCCCCAGCATTTT. This gives the protein CASSQDRSGGNQPQHF.

The sample holds many counts of this clone. The V and J genes are TRBV5-1 and TRBJ2-2, with 7 bases lining up with TRBD1. The J segment lost 5 bases and the V segment lost 3 bases, leaving 7 bases of the junction unmatched. CDR3 size: 15 residues. The V gene's germline CDR1 is SGHRS and CDR2 YFSETQ. CDR3 sequence: CASSSRTGETGELFF. CDR3 DNA: TGCGCCAGCAGCTCGAGGACAGGAGAAACCGGGGAGCTGTTTTTT.

Many counts were recorded for this clone. The CDR3 here is CASSLDLAGDSAYEQYF. DNA of the CDR3: TGCGCCAGCAGCTTGGATCTAGCGGGAGATTCGGCCTACGAGCAGTACTTC. This rearrangement joins TRBV5-1 to TRBJ2-7; 10 bases map to TRBD2. Unmatched junction bases numbered 8, after V lost 0 bases and J lost 2 bases. CDR1 SGHRS and CDR2 YFSETQ come from the germline V gene. The length of the CDR3 is 17 residues.

This clone is labeled medium-sized. The chain combines TRBV9 with TRBJ2-3; 10 bases line up with TRBD2. V shed 3 bases, J shed 4 bases, and the junction held 5 bases outside the gene matches. Germline-derived CDR1 and CDR2 are SGDLS and YYNGEE. CDR3 length: 15 amino acids. The DNA for the CDR3 is TGTGCCAGCAGCGAAAGCGGGAGGGGTGCAGATACGCAGTATTTT. Encoded protein: CASSESGRGADTQYF.

Ten or more counts support this clone. The V call is TRBV10-3, the J call TRBJ2-5; no clear D. The CDR3 sequence is 13 residues long. Trimming shortened V by 4 bases and J by 1 base, and 7 bases separated the two germline ends. Germline CDR1 is ENHRY and CDR2 is SYGVKD. The CDR3: CAISGHPQETQYF. The DNA of the CDR3 is TGTGCCATCAGTGGACACCCCCAAGAGACCCAGTACTTC.

This clone was seen repeatedly, ten times or more. The chain carries TRBV29-1 and TRBJ2-1; D possibly corresponds to TRBD1 (7 bases). Per the germline V gene, CDR1 is SQVTM and CDR2 is ANQGSEA. CDR3 length: 13 amino acids. V lost 3 bases, J lost 8 bases, and 14 bases lay in between. The CDR3 here is CSVEEGAVYEQFF. The CDR3 DNA sequence: TGCAGCGTTGAGGAGGGGGCTGTGTATGAGCAGTTCTTC.

This clone was counted only a few times. The chain couples TRBV6-6 to TRBJ1-2; the D gene is possibly TRBD1 (6 bases). Germline CDR1 is MNHNY and CDR2 is SVGAGI (reference sequence). V was pared by 6 bases and J by 0 bases, with 11 bases between. The CDR3 extends over 14 amino acids. The DNA for the CDR3 is TGTGCCAGCAGCCGACAGGAAACTAACTATGGCTACACCTTC. As protein: CASSRQETNYGYTF.

This clone has a count of ten or more. The gene calls are TRBV7-2 and TRBJ2-7, with a tentative D call TRBD1 (6 bases). The CDR3 runs 16 residues. V dropped 1 base and J dropped 0 bases, with 13 bases sitting between them. CDR1 is SGHTA, CDR2 FQGNSA, per germline. CDR3 nucleotide sequence: TGTGCCAGCAGCTTAGGGGGGCGCAACCTCTCCTACGAGCAGTACTTC. This sequence encodes CASSLGGRNLSYEQYF.

This clone was seen repeatedly, ten times or more. This chain uses TRBV7-9 with TRBJ1-1, with TRBD1 as a possible D gene (6 bases). Germline CDR1 reads SEHNR; CDR2 reads FQNEAQ (reference sequence). Trimming removed 5 bases at V and 2 bases at J, with 15 bases between. The CDR3 runs to 15 residues. In DNA, the CDR3 is TGTGCCAGCAGCGCCCAGGGGTTTCGAAACACTGAAGCTTTCTTT. Encoded protein: CASSAQGFRNTEAFF. The complete variable domain, with remaining parts taken from reference TRBV7-9 and TRBJ1-1, reads DTGVSQNPRHKITKRGQNVTFRCDPISEHNRLYWYRQTLGQGPEFLTYFQNEAQLEKSRLLSDRFSAERPKGSFSTLEIQRTEQGDSAMYLCASSAQGFRNTEAFFGQGTRLTVV.

This clone was observed many times. The gene calls are TRBV10-3 and TRBJ2-1; 12 nucleotides agree with TRBD2. The J segment lost 0 bases and the V segment lost 0 bases, leaving 9 bases of the junction unmatched. The CDR3 is 20 residues long. Germline V lookup: CDR1 ENHRY, CDR2 SYGVKD. Here the CDR3 reads CAISESDVGLAGDSYNEQFF. In DNA, the CDR3 is TGTGCCATCAGTGAGTCGGACGTGGGACTAGCGGGTGACTCCTACAATGAGCAGTTCTTC.

This clone was picked up many times. V is TRBV6-6 and J is TRBJ1-1; 10 bases agree with TRBD1. The CDR3 covers 16 residues. V dropped 4 bases and J dropped 0; count of bases not matched to a gene: 5. The germline CDR1 and CDR2 sequences are MNHNY and SVGAGI (reference sequence). The CDR3 DNA sequence: TGTGCCAGCAGTTCTACGGACAGGGGGTTGAACACTGAAGCTTTCTTT. This gives the protein CASSSTDRGLNTEAFF.

By proportion, this clone is medium-sized. The chain combines TRBV4-2 with TRBJ2-3; a weak D match, TRBD2 (6 bases). In germline, CDR1 is LGHNA, CDR2 YNFKEQ. The CDR3 loop spans 16 amino acids. The ends were cut back, 1 base at V and 0 bases at J, with 11 bases in the middle. The CDR3: CASSQGVRGSTDTQYF. Written as DNA, the CDR3 is TGTGCCAGCAGCCAAGGTGTACGGGGGAGCACAGATACGCAGTATTTT.

This clone was found many times. This chain links TRBV4-2 with TRBJ1-4; 10 bases are shared with TRBD1. Germline loops: CDR1 LGHNA, CDR2 YNFKEQ. The CDR3 covers 16 residues. V lost 0 bases, J lost 5 bases, and 3 bases stayed unmatched. CDR3 residues: CASSQEVGQGNEKLFF. The CDR3, as DNA: TGTGCCAGCAGCCAAGAGGTGGGACAGGGGAATGAAAAACTGTTTTTT.

In this sample, this clone turned up many times. CDR3 amino acids: CASSLELKDRVGYTF. The CDR3 bases are TGCGCCAGCAGCTTGGAATTAAAAGACAGGGTAGGCTACACCTTC. The chain has TRBV5-1 and TRBJ1-2; 7 bases line up with TRBD1. After removal of 0 bases from V and 8 bases from J, the junction contained 10 bases not matched to a gene. The CDR3 consists of 15 residues. The V gene's germline CDR1 is SGHRS and CDR2 YFSETQ.

This clone was recorded at least ten times. The gene calls are TRBV7-2 and TRBJ2-1; weak D call: TRBD2 (5 bases). The CDR3 is 12 residues long. Germline lookup yields CDR1 SGHTA and CDR2 FQGNSA. Trimming removed 4 bases at V and 10 bases at J, with 11 bases between. The DNA for the CDR3 is TGTGCCAGCAGCTATACTAAGCGGGAGCAGTTCTTC. Its protein is CASSYTKREQFF.

In its sample, this clone was seen many times. The chain links TRBV10-3 to TRBJ2-7; 7 bases are a match to TRBD2. The ends lost 4 bases at V and 1 base at J; junction bases unmatched: 7. CDR1 is ENHRY, CDR2 SYGVKD, per germline. The CDR3 is made up of 15 amino acids. CDR3: CAISGSTSVSYEQYF. DNA for the CDR3: TGTGCCATCAGTGGAAGTACTAGCGTTTCCTACGAGCAGTACTTC.

This clone has at least ten counts. The chain carries TRBV4-3 and TRBJ1-2, with unresolved D. The CDR3 length is 16 residues. Deletions cut 4 bases from V and 5 bases from J, with 20 bases between. CDR1 and CDR2 from the germline V gene are LGHNA and YSLEER. The CDR3 loop reads CASSRDQTPREYGYTF. CDR3 coding DNA: TGCGCCAGCAGCCGTGACCAGACCCCGCGGGAATATGGCTACACCTTC.

The chain uses TRBV9 and TRBJ2-2; 11 bases agree with TRBD2. With 0 bases clipped from V and 4 bases from J, the junction kept 8 bases outside the gene matches. The CDR3 totals 18 residues. Germline values: CDR1 SGDLS, CDR2 YYNGEE. CDR3 in DNA: TGTGCCAGCAGCGTAGAAGTAGCGGGAGGGATGAGCACCGGGGAGCTGTTTTTT. The encoded protein is CASSVEVAGGMSTGELFF.

This clone appeared many times. The chain combines TRBV5-4 with TRBJ2-7, with D perhaps matching TRBD2 (6 bases). Trimming stripped 4 bases from V and 4 bases from J, with 21 bases between. The CDR3 has 16 residues. The germline gives CDR1 SGHNT, CDR2 YYREEE (reference sequence). In DNA form, the CDR3 reads TGTGCCAGCAGCCGCGGACTGACTGGGGGGTTTTACGAGCAGTACTTC. This encodes CASSRGLTGGFYEQYF.

This clone has a count of ten or more. The chain recombines TRBV5-1 with TRBJ1-3; TRBD1 matches at 9 bases. The trim removed 4 bases at V and 4 bases at J, leaving 9 bases unmatched. The CDR3 loop spans 16 amino acids. Looked up from germline, CDR1 is SGHRS and CDR2 is YFSETQ. The CDR3 reads CASSVGQGTIGNTIYF. CDR3 in DNA: TGCGCCAGCAGCGTAGGACAGGGGACGATCGGAAACACCATATATTTT.

V gene TRBV27 combines with J gene TRBJ2-4, with TRBD2 identical over 7 bases. The CDR3 is made up of 20 amino acids. Trimming removed 3 bases from V and 6 bases from J; junction bases left unmatched: 23. Germline V gives CDR1 MNHEY, CDR2 SMNVEV (reference sequence). CDR3 sequence reads: CASSFSLGGGPRVGGNIQYF. In nucleotides, the CDR3 is TGTGCCAGCAGTTTCTCCCTTGGGGGAGGGCCAAGGGTGGGTGGAAACATTCAGTACTTC.

The gene calls are TRBV20-1 and TRBJ1-2; D gene ambiguous. V dropped 6 bases and J dropped 4 bases, with 9 bases sitting between them. Germline V lookup: CDR1 DFQATT, CDR2 SNEGSKA (reference sequence). The CDR3 loop spans 11 amino acids. The CDR3 protein is CSAPGIYGYTF. CDR3 sequence (DNA): TGCAGTGCCCCGGGGATCTATGGCTACACCTTC.

In this sample, this clone turned up many times. The chain links TRBV9 to TRBJ2-1, with 12 bases that match TRBD2. This CDR3 has 16 amino acids. J lost 7 bases, V lost 4 bases, and 9 bases had no gene match. In germline, CDR1 is SGDLS, CDR2 YYNGEE. The CDR3 sequence is CASSSRTSGTRNEQFF. The CDR3 nucleotides read TGTGCCAGCAGCTCCCGGACTAGCGGGACCAGGAATGAGCAGTTCTTC. Drawing the rest from reference TRBV9 and TRBJ2-1, the complete variable domain is DSGVTQTPKHLITATGQRVTLRCSPRSGDLSVYWYQQSLDQGLQFLIQYYNGEERAKGNILERFSAQQFPDLHSELNLSSLELGDSALYFCASSSRTSGTRNEQFFGPGTRLTVL.

The chain carries TRBV9 and TRBJ2-3; the match to TRBD2 covers 10 bases. The CDR3 is made up of 15 amino acids. Germline values: CDR1 SGDLS, CDR2 YYNGEE. J was trimmed by 4 bases and V by 0 bases; bases with no gene match: 2. CDR3 loop: CASSVEAGGPDTQYF. DNA for the CDR3: TGTGCCAGCAGCGTAGAAGCGGGAGGGCCAGATACGCAGTATTTT.

This clone is termed medium-sized. The genes are TRBV14 and TRBJ2-1, with 7 bases lining up with TRBD2. This CDR3 region has 14 residues. V shed 3 bases, J shed 4 bases, and the junction held 3 bases outside the gene matches. Per the germline V gene, CDR1 is SGHDN and CDR2 is FVKESK. The chain's CDR3 is CASSQISGYNEQFF. The CDR3 DNA is TGTGCCAGCAGCCAGATTAGCGGGTACAATGAGCAGTTCTTC.

This clone has ten or more counts. Written as DNA, the CDR3 is TGTGCCAGCAGCTTAGCGCGAGGCGGAATAGCGGGTCCCACCGGGGAGCTGTTTTTT. It translates to CASSLARGGIAGPTGELFF. This sequence joins TRBV11-1 and TRBJ2-2, with 7 bases fitting TRBD2. Germline CDR1 SGHAT, CDR2 FQDESV (reference sequence). The ends lost 0 bases at V and 4 bases at J; junction bases unmatched: 14. The CDR3 covers 19 residues.